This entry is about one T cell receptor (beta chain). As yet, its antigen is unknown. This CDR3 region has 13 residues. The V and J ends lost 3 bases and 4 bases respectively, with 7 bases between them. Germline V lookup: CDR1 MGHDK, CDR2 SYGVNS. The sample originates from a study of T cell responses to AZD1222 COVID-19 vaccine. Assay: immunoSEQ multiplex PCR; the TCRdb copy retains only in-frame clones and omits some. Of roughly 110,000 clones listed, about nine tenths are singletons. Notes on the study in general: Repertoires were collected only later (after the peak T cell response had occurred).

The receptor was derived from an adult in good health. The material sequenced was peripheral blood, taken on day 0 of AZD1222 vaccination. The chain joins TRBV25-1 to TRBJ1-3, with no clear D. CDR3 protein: CASSETRGNTIYF. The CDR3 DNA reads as TGTGCCAGCAGTGAGACAAGAGGAAACACCATATATTTT.